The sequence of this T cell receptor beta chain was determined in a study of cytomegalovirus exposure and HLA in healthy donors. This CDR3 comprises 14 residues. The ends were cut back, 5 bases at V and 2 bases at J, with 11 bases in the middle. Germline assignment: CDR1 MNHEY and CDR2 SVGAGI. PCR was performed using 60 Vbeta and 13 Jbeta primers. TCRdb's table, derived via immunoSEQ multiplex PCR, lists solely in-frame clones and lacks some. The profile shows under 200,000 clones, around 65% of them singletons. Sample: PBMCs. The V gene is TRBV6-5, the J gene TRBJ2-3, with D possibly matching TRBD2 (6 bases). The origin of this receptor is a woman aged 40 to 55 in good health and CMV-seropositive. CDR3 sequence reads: CASSGGTDTDTQYF. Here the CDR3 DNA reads TGTGCCAGCAGTGGCGGGACGGACACAGATACGCAGTATTTT.